The clone carrying this T cell receptor (beta chain) was seen at least ten times. What it binds is unknown. The data were taken from a study of response to subunit inactivated influenza vaccine. Study-level findings and limits: After each seasonal influenza vaccination, few new T cells are recruited, the authors suggested.

Looked up from germline, CDR1 is SQVTM and CDR2 is ANQGSEA. This CDR3 has 16 residues. The V end was cut by 2 bases, the J end by 2 bases, with 18 bases between. TCRdb reprocessed the RT-PCR reads with MiXCR, giving one entry per CDR3 protein. Found here are about 480,000 distinct CDR3 sequences, 9.5% to 13% of them singletons; the top ten hold approximately 12%. The chain uses TRBV29-1 and TRBJ1-2, with D perhaps matching TRBD1 (5 bases). The source material was PBMCs from blood, sampled more than 35 days after vaccination. The TCR originated in a man in his fifties or sixties who received an inactivated influenza vaccine. CDR3: CSVEIYGQGRNYGYTF. The CDR3 nucleotides read TGCAGCGTTGAAATTTACGGGCAGGGCCGAAACTATGGCTACACCTTC.